This T cell receptor beta chain came from a study of shared clonotypes between healthy human individuals. Findings and limits, study-wide: It was the non-shared clonotypes that had lower generation probabilities than clonotypes shared by all four donors. Among the subsets, naive ones generally showed larger estimated richness than memory ones.

Of note for this clone: The antigen is undetermined.

The CDR3 runs 13 residues. The germline V gene encodes CDR1 LNHDA and CDR2 SQIVND (reference sequence). The V gene lost 5 bases and the J gene lost 5 bases, with 10 bases spanning the gap. Profiled with immunoSEQ multiplex PCR; TCRdb holds only in-frame clones, not every one. The sample consists of roughly 1.5 million clones, 95% to 99% of them appearing once. Nashville, Tennessee was home to all donors, each a Caucasian adult. The TCR was taken from a man in his thirties or forties in good health. Sequencing was done on a sample of naive CD4+ T cells sorted from blood. Subset reported: CD45RA+ positively selected. The chain couples TRBV19 to TRBJ2-1; D unclear. The CDR3 DNA is TGTGCCAGTAGTCCGATTTCCCACAATGAGCAGTTCTTC. As protein: CASSPISHNEQFF.